These 32 T cell receptor beta chains share one sample of origin, sequenced in a study of control samples from healthy donors and cancer patients. The repertoire was sequenced with immunoSEQ multiplex PCR; TCRdb's copy has only in-frame clones and lacks some. This table has about 180,000 clones, 85% to 90% appearing once. The sample comprised blood. Receptor source: a woman in her forties or fifties in good health.

The chain couples TRBV2 to TRBJ1-3, with no clear D. This CDR3 region has 14 residues. The V gene's germline CDR1 is SNHLY and CDR2 FYNNEI. V lost 10 bases to trimming and J lost 0 bases, with 13 bases between them. DNA of the CDR3: TGTGCCACCGCACCTTTTGCCTCTGGAAACACCATATATTTT. Amino acid sequence: CATAPFASGNTIYF.

V gene TRBV27 combines with J gene TRBJ2-1, with TRBD2 matching over 8 bases. The trim removed 6 bases at V and 2 bases at J, leaving 9 bases unmatched. The CDR3 consists of 16 residues. Germline V gene sequence: CDR1 MNHEY, CDR2 SMNVEV (reference sequence). In nucleotides, the CDR3 is TGTGCCAGCAGACCATTTACTAGCGGAACCTACAATGAGCAGTTCTTC. As protein: CASRPFTSGTYNEQFF.

This chain links TRBV28 with TRBJ1-2; perhaps TRBD1 as D (6 bases). Germline CDR1 MDHEN, CDR2 SYDVKM. Trimming shortened V by 6 bases and J by 8 bases, and 28 bases separated the two germline ends. This CDR3 spans 17 amino acids. CDR3 amino acids: CASSPPGGPGVGGGYTF. CDR3 nucleotide sequence: TGTGCCAGCAGCCCACCCGGGGGGCCGGGTGTGGGTGGAGGCTACACCTTC.

J is TRBJ1-1 and V is TRBV10-3, with 8 bases aligning to TRBD1. This CDR3 comprises 14 residues. Germline lookup yields CDR1 ENHRY and CDR2 SYGVKD. The V gene end was trimmed by 7 bases and the J gene end by 5 bases; junction bases not matched to a gene: 9. DNA of the CDR3: TGTGCCATCAACCGATCAGGGGGCAGAACTGAAGCTTTCTTT. It specifies CAINRSGGRTEAFF.

The genes are TRBV5-8 and TRBJ1-4; D might be TRBD1 (5 bases). Germline CDR1 reads SGHTS; CDR2 reads YDEGEE. The V gene lost 0 bases and the J gene lost 8 bases, with 11 bases spanning the gap. CDR3 length: 14 amino acids. As DNA, the CDR3 is TGTGCCAGCAGCTTGGGAGGGGTTGGAGAAAAACTGTTTTTT. This gives the protein CASSLGGVGEKLFF.

The chain uses TRBV5-4 and TRBJ2-3; 7 nucleotides agree with TRBD1. The germline V gene has CDR1 SGHNT and CDR2 YYREEE (reference sequence). The CDR3 contains 15 residues. V shed 4 bases, J shed 4 bases, and the junction held 9 bases outside the gene matches. CDR3 nucleotide sequence: TGTGCCAGCAGCCGGTTTGACAGGGATGCAGATACGCAGTATTTT. Translating it yields CASSRFDRDADTQYF. The whole variable domain, remainder taken from reference TRBV5-4 and TRBJ2-3, is ETGVTQSPTHLIKTRGQQVTLRCSSQSGHNTVSWYQQALGQGPQFIFQYYREEENGRGNFPPRFSGLQFPNYSSELNVNALELDDSALYLCASSRFDRDADTQYFGPGTRLTVL.

The chain joins TRBV6-6 to TRBJ1-4; a possible D gene is TRBD1 (6 bases). The CDR3 consists of 16 residues. V was cut by 2 bases and J by 8 bases, with 18 bases left in between. CDR1 is MNHNY and CDR2 is SVGAGI in the germline V gene (reference sequence). In DNA form, the CDR3 reads TGTGCCAGCAGTTACGGATATACAGGGCAGGCGGAAAAACTGTTTTTT. Amino acids: CASSYGYTGQAEKLFF.

Comments on this clone: The same CDR3 arises from other DNA sequences in this sample as well. This chain joins TRBV30 and TRBJ1-5; D is ambiguous. Between the trimmed V and J ends, which lost 0 bases and 4 bases, there was a span of 7 bases. In germline, CDR1 is GTSNPN, CDR2 SVGIG (reference sequence). The CDR3 covers 13 residues. CDR3 sequence (DNA): TGTGCCTGGAGTGTAAGGACTAATCAGCCCCAGCATTTT. Its translation: CAWSVRTNQPQHF.

The table lists this clone with a count of one. The V call is TRBV6-6, the J call TRBJ2-7; no reliable D call. Per germline, CDR1 MNHNY and CDR2 SVGAGI (reference sequence). The V and J ends lost 2 bases and 2 bases respectively, with 10 bases between them. The CDR3 totals 14 residues. The CDR3 is CASSYRAGAYEQYF. The CDR3, as DNA: TGTGCCAGCAGTTACAGGGCCGGCGCCTACGAGCAGTACTTC.

This chain uses TRBV12-3 or TRBV12-4 with TRBJ1-5; a possible D gene is TRBD1 (6 bases). There are 13 residues in the CDR3. With 11 bases removed from V and 4 bases from J, the gap between germline ends came to 15 bases. The CDR3: CADKDSLNQPQHF. The CDR3 coding sequence is TGTGCCGACAAGGACAGCTTAAATCAGCCCCAGCATTTT.

This clone was detected once. This chain links TRBV3-1 (or the pseudogene TRBV3-2) with TRBJ2-3; 10 bases match TRBD2. The CDR3 is 16 residues long. Trimming cost V 3 bases and J 4 bases; bases outside gene matches: 7. Germline CDR1 is LGHDT and CDR2 is YNNKEL (reference sequence). CDR3 DNA: TGTGCCAGCAGCCATGCTAGCGGGGGTCCGGCAGATACGCAGTATTTT. This sequence encodes CASSHASGGPADTQYF.

This chain joins TRBV5-1 and TRBJ2-4; 12 bases are a match to TRBD2. After removal of 0 bases from V and 8 bases from J, the junction contained 3 bases not matched to a gene. Germline V gene sequence: CDR1 SGHRS, CDR2 YFSETQ. This CDR3 has 15 amino acids. CDR3 region: CASSLDLAGGDIQYF. As DNA, the CDR3 is TGCGCCAGCAGCTTGGATCTAGCGGGAGGGGACATTCAGTACTTC.

This sequence joins TRBV6-5 and TRBJ1-3; D gene ambiguous. The CDR3 covers 14 residues. Trimming left V 6 bases short and J 7 bases short, with 16 bases between. The germline gives CDR1 MNHEY, CDR2 SVGAGI. Here the CDR3 reads CASSNTGPRNTIYF. In DNA, the CDR3 is TGTGCCAGCAGCAATACCGGGCCCCGGAACACCATATATTTT.

The count of this clone is one. The chain recombines TRBV12-3 or TRBV12-4 with TRBJ1-1; 7 bases agree with TRBD1. This CDR3 contains 13 residues. The V gene end was trimmed by 7 bases and the J gene end by 1 base; junction bases not matched to a gene: 3. As DNA, the CDR3 is TGTGCCAGCACCCGACAGGGGAACACTGAAGCTTTCTTT. Translation: CASTRQGNTEAFF.

The chain employs TRBV6-2 or TRBV6-3 and TRBJ1-1; 7 bases are a match to TRBD1. This CDR3 has 13 residues. The germline CDR1 and CDR2 sequences are MNHEY and SVGEGT. Unmatched junction bases numbered 2, after V lost 0 bases and J lost 7 bases. Here the CDR3 reads CASSYSGGREAFF. CDR3 nucleotides: TGTGCCAGCAGTTACTCAGGGGGCCGTGAAGCTTTCTTT.

This chain joins TRBV7-4 and TRBJ2-5; a weak D match, TRBD1 (6 bases). The V end lost 1 base, the J end lost 5 bases, and 14 bases lay between the germline ends. The CDR3 totals 15 residues. Per the germline V gene, CDR1 is SGHVT and CDR2 is SQSDAQ. The CDR3, as DNA: TGTGCCAGCAGCTTAGGTCCGGGACAACACGAGACCCAGTACTTC. Protein: CASSLGPGQHETQYF.

The rearrangement links TRBV5-6 to TRBJ2-3; TRBD1 agrees at 9 bases. With V trimmed by 3 bases and J by 3 bases, 2 bases remained unmatched. The germline V gene encodes CDR1 SGHDT and CDR2 YYEEEE. The CDR3 covers 14 residues. CDR3 sequence reads: CASSSGQGTDTQYF. In nucleotides, the CDR3 is TGTGCCAGCAGCTCGGGACAGGGAACAGATACGCAGTATTTT. Combining the CDR3 with reference TRBV5-6 and TRBJ2-3 gives the whole variable domain DAGVTQSPTHLIKTRGQQVTLRCSPKSGHDTVSWYQQALGQGPQFIFQYYEEEERQRGNFPDRFSGHQFPNYSSELNVNALLLGDSALYLCASSSGQGTDTQYFGPGTRLTVL.

V is TRBV9 and J is TRBJ1-6, with 8 bases that match TRBD1. This CDR3 spans 15 amino acids. After removal of 4 bases from V and 7 bases from J, the junction contained 7 bases not matched to a gene. Germline lookup yields CDR1 SGDLS and CDR2 YYNGEE. Here the CDR3 reads CASSTQGADNSPLHF. CDR3 nucleotides: TGTGCCAGCAGCACCCAGGGGGCTGACAATTCACCCCTCCACTTT.

This chain uses TRBV29-1 with TRBJ2-1; perhaps TRBD2 as D (6 bases). CDR3 length equals 12 residues. Germline-derived CDR1 and CDR2 are SQVTM and ANQGSEA. Deletions cut 7 bases from V and 12 bases from J, with 19 bases between. This CDR3 is CSASLALGGQFF. The CDR3 DNA reads TGCAGCGCCTCTCTGGCGCTCGGGGGGCAGTTCTTC.

There are a few counts of this clone. V and J are TRBV7-9 and TRBJ2-3; D unresolved. The CDR3 runs to 13 residues. Trimming cost V 1 base and J 1 base, with 3 bases left between them. Per germline, CDR1 SEHNR and CDR2 FQNEAQ (reference sequence). The CDR3 region has the DNA TGTGCCAGCAGCTTAGTCCGCACAGATACGCAGTATTTT. Its translation is CASSLVRTDTQYF. Full variable domain (missing parts from reference TRBV7-9 and TRBJ2-3): DTGVSQNPRHKITKRGQNVTFRCDPISEHNRLYWYRQTLGQGPEFLTYFQNEAQLEKSRLLSDRFSAERPKGSFSTLEIQRTEQGDSAMYLCASSLVRTDTQYFGPGTRLTVL.

This chain links TRBV2 with TRBJ1-1; D is perhaps TRBD1 (5 bases). Germline lookup yields CDR1 SNHLY and CDR2 FYNNEI. V was cut by 3 bases and J by 7 bases, with 18 bases left in between. The length of the CDR3 is 15 residues. DNA of the CDR3: TGTGCCAGCAGTGACTTCAGGGCCGGGTCGGGTGAAGCTTTCTTT. The encoded protein is CASSDFRAGSGEAFF.

Worth noting for this clone: Given the absence of the conserved phenylalanine or tryptophan at the CDR3 end, a read error is likely. The DNA is left out, because the CDR3 cannot be placed on it with certainty; the CDR3 is given as TCRdb lists it. CDR3 protein: CPSSLQLAPGANVLPL. The chain is built from TRBV6-2 or TRBV6-3 and TRBJ2-6. The V gene's germline CDR1 is MNHEY and CDR2 SVGEGT. The CDR3 has 16 amino acids, counting both end residues.

In its sample, this clone was seen once. The gene calls are TRBV28 and TRBJ1-2; 9 bases are shared with TRBD1. CDR1 is MDHEN, CDR2 SYDVKM, per germline. V dropped 5 bases and J dropped 7; count of bases not matched to a gene: 11. This CDR3 comprises 15 residues. Here the CDR3 DNA reads TGTGCCAGCAGTCCACAGGGACAGGGAGGTGGTGGCTACACCTTC. Translating gives CASSPQGQGGGGYTF.

The chain carries TRBV24-1 and TRBJ1-5, with D hard to call. The CDR3 length is 14 residues. Germline V CDR1 and CDR2: KGHDR, SFDVKD. Trimming left V 3 bases short and J 3 bases short, with 8 bases between. The CDR3 bases are TGTGCCACCAGTGATAGACGGCTCAATCAGCCCCAGCATTTT. Its translation is CATSDRRLNQPQHF.

The rearrangement links TRBV9 to TRBJ2-2, with a tentative D call TRBD2 (6 bases). The CDR3 loop spans 14 amino acids. CDR1 is SGDLS and CDR2 is YYNGEE in the germline V gene. Trimming removed 4 bases from V and 4 bases from J, with 11 bases in between. CDR3 region: CASSPRDRTGELFF. The CDR3 DNA reads TGTGCCAGCAGCCCGCGGGACCGCACCGGGGAGCTGTTTTTT.

The CDR3 protein is CASSRLAGARARAFF. In DNA, the CDR3 is TGTGCCAGTAGTAGGCTAGCGGGGGCGAGAGCGCGGGCTTTCTTT. J is TRBJ1-1 and V is TRBV19, with D perhaps TRBD1 (6 bases). The V end was cut by 4 bases, the J end by 11 bases, with 23 bases between. The CDR3 contains 15 residues. The germline gives CDR1 LNHDA, CDR2 SQIVND (reference sequence).

The chain couples TRBV2 to TRBJ1-5; D is unresolved. The germline V and J ends were trimmed by 4 bases and 1 base, with 11 bases remaining between them. There are 15 residues in the CDR3. Looked up from germline, CDR1 is SNHLY and CDR2 is FYNNEI. CDR3 bases: TGTGCCAGCAGTGGGGGAGGGCAGAGCAATCAGCCCCAGCATTTT. It specifies CASSGGGQSNQPQHF.

V is TRBV24-1 and J is TRBJ2-5, with D perhaps being TRBD1 or TRBD2 (5 bases each). The V end lost 10 bases, the J end lost 4 bases, and 12 bases lay between the germline ends. The CDR3 runs to 12 residues. Germline lookup yields CDR1 KGHDR and CDR2 SFDVKD. The CDR3 nucleotides read TGTGCCACGTCGAGGGGATCAGAGACCCAGTACTTC. This codes for CATSRGSETQYF.

The chain combines TRBV19 with TRBJ2-1; TRBD2 aligns across 7 bases. This CDR3 has 14 residues. Germline CDR1 and CDR2: LNHDA and SQIVND (reference sequence). V lost 10 bases and J lost 3; bases outside the gene matches: 9. In nucleotides, the CDR3 is TGTGCCACCGCAGGGCTAGCGGACTACAATGAGCAGTTCTTC. This encodes CATAGLADYNEQFF.

The chain combines TRBV7-8 with TRBJ2-1; TRBD2 aligns across 11 bases. The CDR3 is 16 residues long. Unmatched junction bases numbered 3, after V lost 3 bases and J lost 2 bases. The germline V gene encodes CDR1 SGHVS and CDR2 FQNEAQ. CDR3 DNA: TGTGCCAGCAGCTTCCTAGCGGGGGGCGCCTACAATGAGCAGTTCTTC. Translation: CASSFLAGGAYNEQFF.

The chain links TRBV11-2 to TRBJ2-4; TRBD2 aligns across 8 bases. The germline CDR1 and CDR2 sequences are SGHAT and FQNNGV. V gave up 1 base and J gave up 6 bases; unmatched junction bases: 5. CDR3 length: 15 residues. The CDR3 reads CASSLGGSGGNIQYF. CDR3 coding DNA: TGTGCCAGCAGCTTAGGTGGGAGCGGGGGAAACATTCAGTACTTC.

The chain recombines TRBV6-6 with TRBJ2-1; 8 bases are a match to TRBD1. The CDR3 covers 12 residues. Germline CDR1 and CDR2: MNHNY and SVGAGI (reference sequence). V lost 0 bases, J lost 16 bases, and 5 bases stayed unmatched. For the CDR3, the DNA is TGTGCCAGCAGTTACTCCGGGGACAGGTCATTCTTC. Translation: CASSYSGDRSFF.